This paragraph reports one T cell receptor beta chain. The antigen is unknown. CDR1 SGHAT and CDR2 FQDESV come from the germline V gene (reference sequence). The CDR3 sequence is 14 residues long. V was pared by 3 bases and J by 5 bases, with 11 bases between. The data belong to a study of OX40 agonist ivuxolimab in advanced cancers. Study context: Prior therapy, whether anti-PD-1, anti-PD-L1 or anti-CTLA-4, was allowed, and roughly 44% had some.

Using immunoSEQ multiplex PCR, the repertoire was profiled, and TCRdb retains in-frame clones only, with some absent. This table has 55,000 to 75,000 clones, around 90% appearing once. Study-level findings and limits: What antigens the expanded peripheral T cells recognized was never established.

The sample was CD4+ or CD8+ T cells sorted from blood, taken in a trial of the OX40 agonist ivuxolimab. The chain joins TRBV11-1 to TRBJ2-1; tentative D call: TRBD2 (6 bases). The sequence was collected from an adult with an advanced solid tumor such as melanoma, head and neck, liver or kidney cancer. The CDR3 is CASSFGTADNEQFF. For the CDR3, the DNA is TGTGCCAGCAGCTTCGGGACTGCAGACAATGAGCAGTTCTTC.